Sequencing of this T cell receptor beta chain was carried out in a study of T cells in Graves' hyperthyroidism and ophthalmopathy. The CDR3 loop spans 14 amino acids. With 8 bases removed from V and 1 base from J, the gap between germline ends came to 12 bases. Germline CDR1 reads MNHNS; CDR2 reads SASEGT. Amplified regions were TCR beta CDR3 sequences from RNA transcripts. When the TCR CDR3 underwent first-round RT-PCR, the HTBI primer set was used. TCRdb recomputed calls from the multiplex PCR reads with MiXCR, one row per CDR3 protein. In the table there are around 560,000 distinct CDR3 sequences, approximately 15% of which are singletons.

This clonotype originated in a woman younger than 35 with Graves' hyperthyroidism. The rearrangement links TRBV6-1 to TRBJ2-1; a possible D gene is TRBD2 (5 bases). Sequencing was carried out using blood. Here the CDR3 reads CASGKGVSYNEQFF. For the CDR3, the DNA is TGTGCCAGCGGAAAGGGAGTGTCCTACAATGAGCAGTTCTTC.